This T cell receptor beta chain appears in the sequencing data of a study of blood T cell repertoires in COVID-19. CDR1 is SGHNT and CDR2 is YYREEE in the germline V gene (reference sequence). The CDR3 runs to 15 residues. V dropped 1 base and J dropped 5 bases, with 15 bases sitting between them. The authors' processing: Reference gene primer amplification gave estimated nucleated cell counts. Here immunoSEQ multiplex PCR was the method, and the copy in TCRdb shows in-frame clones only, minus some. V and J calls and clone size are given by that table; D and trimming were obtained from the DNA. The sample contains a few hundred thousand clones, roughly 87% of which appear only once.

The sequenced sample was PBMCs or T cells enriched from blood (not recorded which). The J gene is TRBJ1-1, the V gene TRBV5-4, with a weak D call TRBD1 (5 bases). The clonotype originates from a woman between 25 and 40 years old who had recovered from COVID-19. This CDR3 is CASSLFSAEGTEAFF. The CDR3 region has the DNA TGTGCCAGCAGCTTGTTCAGCGCGGAGGGGACTGAAGCTTTCTTT.